This T cell receptor (beta chain) comes out of a study of cytomegalovirus exposure and HLA in healthy donors (dated by TCRdb to the late 2010s). For the study in its entirety: An earlier analysis of several hundred of the donors reported approximately 260 Gb of sequence data and around 110 million unique TCR beta sequences obtained from about 180 million T cells. Around 320 gigabases of sequencing data and 80 million or so unique TCR sequences were included in an early release covering roughly 600 HLA-typed donors. A later genetic analysis used genome-wide SNP genotypes for about 65% of the 666 donors, treating that subset as a discovery cohort. Using immunosequencing, the study profiled T cell repertoires from about 620 subjects and related those repertoires to cytomegalovirus serostatus. Of the approximately 400 genotyped donors, approximately 80% were placed in the genetic ancestry cluster associated with self-reported Caucasian donors. HLA typing covered class I and class II loci at four-digit resolution. Roughly 5 DR-DQ haplotypes were handled as single units for association and clustering because linkage in the cohort was strong. A later analysis re-examined previously published TCR beta repertoires from just over 650 donors and added high-resolution HLA genotyping to investigate patterns of TCR occurrence. The aim of the study was to test whether cataloging public T cell receptors could identify signatures of past pathogen exposure. Among several hundred genotyped donors of the cohort, an average of about 220,000 unique TCR beta nucleotide sequences was sequenced per donor, of which about 19% were non-productive. Alongside the repertoire data, information on donor age, sex, ethnicity and CMV serostatus was compiled. The number of donors typed differed by locus, with roughly 629-640 for A, B, C, DRB1 and DQB1, 522 for DQA1, 606 for DPA1, and 400 to 490 for DPB1. Rather than drawing on any new phenotypic data, the later analysis identified candidate immune exposures from TCR beta sequences and the way those sequences occurred across donors. To predict cytomegalovirus infection status, the study combined high-throughput TCR immunosequencing, statistical association of individual TCRs with disease status, and machine learning. In addition to the first cohort of 500 to 850 subjects, a separate validation cohort of 120 different subjects was used. Every repertoire in the discovery cohort had been generated on one and the same sequencing platform. An earlier analysis of 500 to 650 of the donors applied high-throughput TCR beta sequencing to assess whether each TCR beta V gene segment acted as functional or pseudogenic. Here is what the overall study found, with its caveats: A further reported finding was that TCR beta sequences accurately predicted the HLA-A and HLA-B alleles for most subjects in the first cohort. In a later analysis, most CMV-associated TCR beta chains were found to appear HLA-restricted, with HLA associations seemingly driven largely by CMV exposure. Because the 87-base-pair reads could not distinguish some IMGT-functional V segments, including TRBV6-2 and TRBV6-3, those segments were excluded. For the cohort, immune exposure information was limited to CMV serostatus. Compared with equally common non-associated chains, HLA-associated TCR beta chains in a later analysis were more clonally expanded and had lower generation probabilities. Correlated functional status among segregating V segments might reflect linkage disequilibrium, but an unknown experimental factor could not be ruled out. The cohort was sequenced for TCR beta chains only, and without alpha or paired-chain data the features that could be detected were limited. Presence/absence analyses assumed roughly uniform sequencing depth across donors, an assumption that may not hold. Specific HLA alleles were associated with 15,000 to 20,000 TCR beta sequences at a false discovery rate of 0.05 in a later analysis. Because counts were too low, some 16 rarely observed V segments, including chromosome 9 orphons, were excluded from the earlier analysis of about 500 of the donors. When HLA alleles, especially DR and DQ, strongly co-occurred, attributing TCR associations to individual alleles was difficult. In a later genetic analysis, a missense DCLRE1C variant was associated with V-gene and J-gene trimming of TCR beta chains, and the association was replicated in an independent cohort. A later genetic analysis reported fewer N-insertions in productive TCRs among donors in an Asian-associated ancestry cluster than the roughly 690-donor mean. Three of the identified cytomegalovirus-associated TCR beta chains were confirmed in vitro to be specific for cytomegalovirus antigens. In a later analysis, the rate of TCR association differed among HLA loci, with DRB1 alleles having the most associated TCRs and HLA-C alleles having the fewest. Broadly in line with IMGT annotations, most TCR beta V segments showed up in productive rearrangements about 90% or about 30% of the time in an earlier analysis of several hundred of the donors. While some public TCRs were present in many individuals, most TCR sequences turned up only very rarely across donors. The authors suggested that the approach could potentially be extended to other disease states and immunological phenotypes. Because HLA typing was unavailable for some donors at each locus, only the typed subset was used in association tests. The study listed approximately 150 TCR beta chains as associated with cytomegalovirus. The sequencing pipeline was judged likely to have produced a cluster of highly shared sequence variants as a technical artifact. In both the original and validation cohorts, the classifier was reported to diagnose cytomegalovirus status with high specificity and sensitivity. According to a later analysis, parvovirus B19, influenza, CMV and Epstein-Barr virus appeared linked to several top co-occurrence clusters.

The table lists this clone with a few counts. What antigen it recognizes has not been identified. Qualities for individual bases were not recorded, and no much larger clone is one base off. The cohort consisted of hundreds of healthy bone marrow donors. All cohort members were sampled while nominally healthy, although unrecorded immune exposures were likely present. The donor tested CMV seropositive and was one of the 289 seropositive cohort members. Every donor gave a peripheral blood sample, and the peripheral blood mononuclear cells from that sample were used for TCR beta sequencing. The Qiagen DNeasy Blood Extraction Kit was used to extract genomic DNA from the blood cell samples. The CDR3 holds 15 amino acids from the cysteine to the phenylalanine. The sequence is cut down to CDR3 DNA, 45 bases in frame from base 1. CDR1 SGHAT and CDR2 FQNNGV were looked up in the germline V gene. V is clipped by 6 bases and J by 5 bases, and the sequence between their germline boundaries is 18 bases long.

Library generation was performed with the immunoSEQ multiplex PCR assay. The multiplex PCR relied on a mix of 60 forward primers for TCR Vbeta segments and 13 reverse primers for TCR Jbeta segments. The CDR3 region of rearranged TCR beta genes was amplified from genomic DNA with a multiplex PCR assay. On the Illumina HiSeq System, the amplified TCR beta libraries were sequenced as 87-base-pair reads. In the source study's methods: Across the 670 or so repertoires, a later analysis counted about 81 million unique TCR beta chains, approximately 12 million of which were shared by at least two donors. To remove PCR and sequencing errors, raw reads were error-corrected and collapsed into unique sequences using a nearest-neighbor algorithm that merged closely related sequences. To assign V, D and J gene segments, CDR3 sequences were aligned to IMGT reference sequences. For a sequence to be retained, a match of at least six nucleotides was required to both a V gene segment and a J gene segment. Rearrangements were classified as productive when the CDR3 lacked stop codons and remained in frame with V and J, and all other rearrangements were classified as non-productive. CDR3 was defined according to IMGT convention as the region running from the second conserved V-encoded cysteine to the conserved J-encoded phenylalanine. The earlier analysis of around 640 of the donors excluded sequences that lacked an unambiguous match to a single V gene segment. An earlier analysis of several hundred of the donors called V segments functional above 56.7% productive rearrangements and segregating when the between-donor standard deviation exceeded 5%. A statistical classification framework was built to diagnose cytomegalovirus status from the catalog of TCR beta chain sequences. In a later analysis, V and J genes were assigned by comparing TCR nucleotide sequences against IMGT/GENE-DB human TR gene sequences. Using the TCRdist pipeline, a later analysis assigned CDR3 sequences along with most-parsimonious VDJ recombination scenarios. A later analysis defined each TCR beta chain by its CDR3 amino acid sequence plus V-gene family, and excluded reads lacking a unique V-gene family. As a way to deal with suspected cross-contamination and a sequencing artifact, a later analysis dropped roughly 620 nucleotide sequences that were highly shared and had low generation probability. In a later analysis, a clonal expansion index for each public chain was calculated from normalized within-repertoire ranks of inferred template counts. In a later analysis, generation probabilities were computed with a VDJ recombination model fitted to out-of-frame rearrangements, and the resulting probabilities were checked against IGoR. Hypergeometric tests were used in a later analysis to score TCR-TCR, TCR-HLA and TCR-CMV co-occurrence, with a repertoire-size bias correction applied to the TCR pairs. In a later analysis, false discovery rates were estimated by permuting HLA or CMV assignments 20 times. A later analysis grouped co-occurring TCRs with DBSCAN, adding TCRdist sequence similarity when clustering within HLA-allele-positive subsets. Repertoires with fewer than 30,000 or more than 120,000 public chains, plus five repertoires with anomalous nucleotide sharing, were excluded from co-occurrence clustering. Held by TCRdb, this immuneACCESS table contains in-frame sequences only and omits some clones. Under half of the omission traces to an unresolved V gene where checked; the cause of the rest is unknown. That table gives V, J and clone size, and the DNA gave D and trimming. The sample contains approximately 140,000 clones, less than 85% of them found a single time. Over 6.5% of the sample belongs to the ten largest clones.

The rearranged chain carries TRBV11-2 and TRBJ2-3; TRBD2 is a possible D gene, resting on 6 matching bases. The receptor was derived from a man in his forties in good health and CMV-seropositive. Sequenced: PBMCs. The bases are TGTGCCAGCAGTCCTTCTACGGGAGCGGGAGATACGCAGTATTTT. Translated, this is CASSPSTGAGDTQYF.